Each of the 14 T cell receptor beta chains below was sequenced from the same sample in a study of molecular identifiers for immune sequencing clone quantification. TCRdb analysed the PCR reads with MiXCR anew, one entry per CDR3 protein. The sample contains nearly 650,000 distinct CDR3 sequences, roughly 25% of which appear only once. Sequenced sample: naive CD8+ T cells from blood, with Jurkat cell RNA spiked in. Subset in this sample: FACS-sorted CD8+CD4-CCR7+CD45RA+ naive T cells. Receptors originate from a human donor in good health. Some libraries in this study had Jurkat cell RNA spiked in.

Comments on this clonotype: This clone may be a read error of a much larger clone one base away. The V call is TRBV5-5, the J call TRBJ1-1; unclear D gene. V was trimmed by 3 bases and J by 0 bases, leaving 9 bases between them. Per germline, CDR1 SGHKS and CDR2 YYEKEE (reference sequence). The CDR3 covers 14 residues. CDR3 sequence (DNA): TGTGCCAGCAGCTGGGGAGCAGTGAACACTGAAGCTTTCTTT. Its translation: CASSWGAVNTEAFF.

This clonotype appeared a few times. The rearrangement uses TRBV4-3 and TRBJ1-5, with D uncertain. The CDR3 runs 15 residues. The germline gives CDR1 LGHNA, CDR2 YSLEER. V was clipped by 0 bases and J by 2 bases, with 8 bases between them. The CDR3 sequence: CASSQDFTGNQPQHF. The CDR3 DNA sequence: TGCGCCAGCAGCCAAGATTTTACGGGCAATCAGCCCCAGCATTTT.

This clonotype was recorded a few times. A clone one base away is much larger, so this may be a read error. The chain recombines TRBV30 with TRBJ2-6, with D possibly being TRBD1 (5 bases). CDR3 size: 14 residues. Germline CDR1 and CDR2: GTSNPN and SVGIG (reference sequence). Trimming shortened V by 5 bases and J by 0 bases, and 8 bases separated the two germline ends. CDR3 loop: CAWEGDSGANVLTF. The CDR3 DNA reads TGTGCCTGGGAAGGGGACTCTGGGGCCAACGTCCTGACTTTC.

The gene calls are TRBV19 and TRBJ1-6, with TRBD1 identical over 8 bases. The germline gives CDR1 LNHDA, CDR2 SQIVND (reference sequence). The CDR3 is made up of 15 amino acids. After removal of 5 bases from V and 8 bases from J, the junction contained 8 bases not matched to a gene. Here the CDR3 reads CASSFRQGSDSPLHF. Written as DNA, the CDR3 is TGTGCCAGTAGTTTCAGACAGGGGTCGGATTCACCCCTCCACTTT.

V is TRBV7-2 and J is TRBJ2-5, with D perhaps TRBD2 (6 bases). The V gene lost 10 bases and the J gene lost 5 bases, with 14 bases spanning the gap. This CDR3 comprises 12 residues. Germline loops: CDR1 SGHTA, CDR2 FQGNSA. The CDR3 is CAIERGGETQYF. CDR3 nucleotides: TGTGCCATAGAGAGGGGAGGCGAGACCCAGTACTTC. The full variable domain, its missing parts supplied by reference TRBV7-2 and TRBJ2-5, is GAGVSQSPSNKVTEKGKDVELRCDPISGHTALYWYRQSLGQGLEFLIYFQGNSAPDKSGLPSDRFSAERTGGSVSTLTIQRTQQEDSAVYLCAIERGGETQYFGPGTRLLVL.

In its sample, this clonotype was seen many times. The V call is TRBV7-2, the J call TRBJ1-5; 8 nucleotides agree with TRBD1. V shed 4 bases, J shed 6 bases, and the junction held 5 bases outside the gene matches. The germline V gene encodes CDR1 SGHTA and CDR2 FQGNSA. The CDR3 is made up of 14 amino acids. As DNA, the CDR3 is TGTGCCAGCAGCTCTGGACAGGGTACTCAGCCCCAGCATTTT. As protein: CASSSGQGTQPQHF.

Comments on this clonotype: A much larger clone sits a single nucleotide away, making a read error possible. The genes are TRBV15 and TRBJ1-1; no definite D call. Trimming removed 0 bases from V and 0 bases from J, with 11 bases in between. The CDR3 length is 16 residues. Germline CDR1 is LNHNV and CDR2 is YYDKDF (reference sequence). CDR3 DNA sequence: TGTGCCACCAGCAGAGATATCCAGAGGGTGAACACTGAAGCTTTCTTT. Translation gives CATSRDIQRVNTEAFF.

This clonotype was counted at least ten times. This chain connects TRBV4-3 to TRBJ1-3, with D unclear. Trimming shortened V by 0 bases and J by 0 bases, and 6 bases separated the two germline ends. The germline V gene has CDR1 LGHNA and CDR2 YSLEER. The CDR3 is made up of 15 amino acids. CDR3 amino acids: CASSQDMSSGNTIYF. For the CDR3, the DNA is TGCGCCAGCAGCCAAGATATGAGCTCTGGAAACACCATATATTTT.

This clonotype has ten or more counts. J is TRBJ2-7 and V is TRBV6-1; possibly TRBD1 for D (5 bases). Trimming took off 7 bases at V and 7 bases at J, with 11 bases between the two ends. The CDR3 length is 11 residues. Germline V gives CDR1 MNHNS, CDR2 SASEGT. The CDR3 region is CASISAGEQYF. The CDR3 DNA reads TGTGCCAGCATATCAGCAGGGGAGCAGTACTTC.

This clonotype was seen many times. V is TRBV5-6 and J is TRBJ2-7; D remains unclear. The V end lost 0 bases, the J end lost 6 bases, and 10 bases lay between the germline ends. This CDR3 is 13 amino acids long. Germline V gene sequence: CDR1 SGHDT, CDR2 YYEEEE. This CDR3 is CASSLDVATEQYF. CDR3 in DNA: TGTGCCAGCAGCTTGGACGTTGCCACCGAGCAGTACTTC.

For this clonotype: This may come from a read error, since a much larger clone is one base off. The rearrangement joins TRBV4-3 to TRBJ1-4, with a possible D match to TRBD1 (5 bases). Looked up from germline, CDR1 is LGHNA and CDR2 is YSLEER. CDR3 length equals 14 residues. This chain's CDR3 is CARSSGTYDEKLFF. CDR3 nucleotides: TGCGCCCGCAGCTCCGGGACCTATGATGAAAAACTGTTTTTT.

This clonotype was counted ten times or more. The gene calls are TRBV5-1 and TRBJ1-2, with 8 bases matching TRBD1. Trimming took 3 bases from V and 4 from J; bases not matched to a gene: 5. Germline CDR1 reads SGHRS; CDR2 reads YFSETQ. The CDR3 length is 14 residues. CDR3 sequence (DNA): TGCGCCAGCAGCTACGACAGGGGATCCTATGGCTACACCTTC. It specifies CASSYDRGSYGYTF.

Points on this clonotype: A read error is possible here, since a much larger clone lies one base away. This chain connects TRBV5-3 to TRBJ2-7; D remains unclear. TRBV5-3 is identified as an open reading frame with a role that is uncertain. V shed 8 bases and J shed 2 bases, with 14 bases lying between them. The CDR3 runs 13 residues. Here the CDR3 reads CASSPESTYEQYF. The CDR3 DNA sequence: TGTGCCAGCAGCCCGGAGAGCACCTACGAGCAGTACTTC.

The chain couples TRBV12-3 or TRBV12-4 to TRBJ2-1; D may be TRBD2 (7 bases). V was pared by 10 bases and J by 5 bases, with 21 bases between. This CDR3 region has 15 residues. This CDR3 is CATREGGGPDNEQFF. CDR3 bases: TGTGCCACCAGGGAGGGGGGCGGGCCTGACAATGAGCAGTTCTTC.